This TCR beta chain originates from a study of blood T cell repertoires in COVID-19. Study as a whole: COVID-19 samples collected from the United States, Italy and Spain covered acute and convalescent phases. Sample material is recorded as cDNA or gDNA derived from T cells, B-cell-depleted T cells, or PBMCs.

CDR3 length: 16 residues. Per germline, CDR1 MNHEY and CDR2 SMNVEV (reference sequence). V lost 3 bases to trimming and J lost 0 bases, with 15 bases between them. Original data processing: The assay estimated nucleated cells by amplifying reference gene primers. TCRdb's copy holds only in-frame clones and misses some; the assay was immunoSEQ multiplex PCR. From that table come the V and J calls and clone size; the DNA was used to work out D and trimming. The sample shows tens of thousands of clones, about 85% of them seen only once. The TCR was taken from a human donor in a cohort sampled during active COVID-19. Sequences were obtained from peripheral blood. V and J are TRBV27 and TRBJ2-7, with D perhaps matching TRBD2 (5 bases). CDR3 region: CASSFLRASSSYEQYF. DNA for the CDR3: TGTGCCAGCAGTTTCTTGAGGGCGTCTAGCTCCTACGAGCAGTACTTC.